This is a list of T cell receptor beta chains from one sample in a study of blood T cell repertoires in COVID-19. Libraries were prepared by immunoSEQ multiplex PCR; TCRdb keeps only in-frame clonotypes and omits some of them. The data hold about 310,000 clones, with roughly 90% observed a single time. What was sequenced was peripheral blood. The receptor set was obtained from a woman aged 40 to 50 with COVID-19, enrolled during active disease. Each CDR3 is given with its conserved first and last residue. D genes are given only for firm matches. Expanded clones are given a class, and other clones once, few, many or no size at all.

>-|TRBV3-1/TRBV3-2|-|TRBJ1-2
TGTGCCAGCAGCCCTTCGGATAGGAGGTATAACTATGGCTACACCTTC
CASSPSDRRYNYGYTF
>TRBD2|TRBV7-3|-|TRBJ2-1
TGTGCCAGCAGCTTCGGACTAGCGGGAGGAAGTGAGCAGTTCTTC
CASSFGLAGGSEQFF
>TRBD2|TRBV7-3|-|TRBJ2-5
TGTGCCAGCAGCTTAAGGGGGAGGGCTGAGACCCAGTACTTC
CASSLRGRAETQYF
>TRBD2|TRBV7-2|-|TRBJ2-2
TGTGCCAGCGGGGGGACTAGCGGGAGAGTAGGCGGGGAGCTGTTTTTT
CASGGTSGRVGGELFF
>-|TRBV10-2|-|TRBJ1-2
TGCGCCAGCAGCCGGGGGGGTAACTATGGCTACACCTTC
CASSRGGNYGYTF
>TRBD1|TRBV27|few|TRBJ2-7
TGTGCCAGCAAACAGGGGAGAGATTCCTACGAGCAGTACTTC
CASKQGRDSYEQYF
>-|TRBV23-1|few|TRBJ2-1
TGCGCCAGCAGTCGAGCCCTACGAGGGATATGGGAGCAGTTCTTC
CASSRALRGIWEQFF
>TRBD1|TRBV6-5|-|TRBJ1-2
TGTGCCAGCAGTTACGGGACAGGGGGCAGCGGCTACACCTTC
CASSYGTGGSGYTF
>TRBD1|TRBV5-1|-|TRBJ2-7
TGCGCCAGCAGCTTTGACAGGGGTAAAAGTGGCGACGAGCAGTACTTC
CASSFDRGKSGDEQYF
>-|TRBV19|-|TRBJ2-1
TGTGCCAGTAAGACCTTCCAGGGCAATGAGCAGTTCTTC
CASKTFQGNEQFF
>-|TRBV19|-|TRBJ2-1
TGTGCCAGTAGTCCGCTTGCTGGGAGGGAGCAGTTCTTC
CASSPLAGREQFF
>-|TRBV9|-|TRBJ2-5
TGTGCCAGCAGCGTGCAAGGTGGGGGCCAGGGAGAGACCCAGTACTTC
CASSVQGGGQGETQYF
>TRBD1|TRBV6-2/TRBV6-3|-|TRBJ1-6
TGTGCCAGCAGTTACTCTTGGGACAGGGGGAGAAATTCACCCCTCCACTTT
CASSYSWDRGRNSPLHF
>TRBD2|TRBV19|-|TRBJ2-5
TGTGCCAGTAGTCGGACTAGCGGGAGAAGTGAAGAGACCCAGTACTTC
CASSRTSGRSEETQYF
>TRBD1|TRBV6-5|-|TRBJ2-7
TGTGCCAGCAGATTGACAGGGGGCGACGTCTACGAGCAGTACTTC
CASRLTGGDVYEQYF
>-|TRBV5-4|-|TRBJ2-1
TGTGCCAGCAGCTTGGGTGGGGGCTTATACAATGAGCAGTTCTTC
CASSLGGGLYNEQFF
>TRBD1|TRBV12-3/TRBV12-4|once|TRBJ1-1
TGTGCCAGCAGTCAGGGGGTCTTAACTGAAGCTTTCTTT
CASSQGVLTEAFF
>TRBD2|TRBV28|-|TRBJ2-7
TGTGCCATCCGGAGGGCTAGCGGGAGCCACGAGCAGTACTTC
CAIRRASGSHEQYF
>-|TRBV7-9|once|TRBJ1-2
TGTGCCAGCACCAAAGGGGGGGGGACTTTATGGGATGGCTACACCTTC
CASTKGGGTLWDGYTF
>TRBD1|TRBV28|-|TRBJ1-5
TGTGCCAGCAGTTTCCTCCGGGACAGCCCACCCGACTTTCAGCCCCAGCATTTT
CASSFLRDSPPDFQPQHF
>TRBD2|TRBV9|-|TRBJ2-5
TGTGCCAGCAGCCTCGGGACTAGCGGGAGAGGCCAAGAGACCCAGTACTTC
CASSLGTSGRGQETQYF
>-|TRBV28|-|TRBJ1-2
TGTGCCAGCAGTCCGAATTCGGGGGTCGGCTATGGCTACACCTTC
CASSPNSGVGYGYTF
>TRBD2|TRBV7-2|few|TRBJ2-3
TGTGCCAGCAGCTGGGGGAGAGCTGGGGAGGGTACGCAGTATTTT
CASSWGRAGEGTQYF
>-|TRBV12-5|-|TRBJ1-1
TGTGCTAGTGGTTTGGCCCAGGGGAACACTGAAGCTTTCTTT
CASGLAQGNTEAFF
>-|TRBV20-1|-|TRBJ2-1
TGCAGTGCTAGTCGAGCGAGCTCCTACAATGAGCAGTTCTTC
CSASRASSYNEQFF
>-|TRBV7-2|-|TRBJ1-4
TGTGCCAGCAGCGCTACCAAGGGGGAAAAACTGTTTTTT
CASSATKGEKLFF
>-|TRBV21-1|-|TRBJ1-4
TGTGCCAGCAGCATTAAGCCTCGACGCGGGGGGGATGAAAAACTGTTTTTT
CASSIKPRRGGDEKLFF
>-|TRBV18|-|TRBJ2-3
TGTGCCAGCTCACCACCTTCGGGAACAGATACGCAGTATTTT
CASSPPSGTDTQYF
>TRBD2|TRBV7-3|-|TRBJ2-5
TGTGCCAGCAGCCCCTCGGGGGGACAAGAGACCCAGTACTTC
CASSPSGGQETQYF
>-|TRBV30|-|TRBJ2-7
TGTGCCTGGAGTGCACAACTACCCTACGAGCAGTACTTC
CAWSAQLPYEQYF
>-|TRBV18|-|TRBJ2-7
TGTGCCAGCTCACCCCCGTTAGGGGGTCCTAAGGGACTATCTTCCTACGAGCAGTACTTC
CASSPPLGGPKGLSSYEQYF
>-|TRBV4-1|-|TRBJ1-4
TGCGCCAGCAGCCAACGGGGGGTAACTAATGAAAAACTGTTTTTT
CASSQRGVTNEKLFF
>-|TRBV4-3|-|TRBJ1-6
TGCGCCAGCAGCCAAGGTCAGGAACCCCTCCACTTT
CASSQGQEPLHF
>-|TRBV28|-|TRBJ1-3
TGTGCCAGCATGCAGGGCGCTGGAAACACCATATATTTT
CASMQGAGNTIYF
>TRBD1|TRBV5-1|-|TRBJ2-7
TGCGCCAGCAGCCTGGGGGGGACAGGGTTATACGAGCAGTACTTC
CASSLGGTGLYEQYF
>-|TRBV30|once|TRBJ1-1
TGTGCCTGGAGTGCACAGGTCGGAACTGAAGCTTTCTTT
CAWSAQVGTEAFF